The present entry profiles one TCR beta chain with its context. J was trimmed by 7 bases and V by 4 bases; bases with no gene match: 3. Germline V gene lookup returns CDR1 SGHTA and CDR2 FQGNSA. CDR3 size: 13 residues. The data were obtained in a study of blood T cell repertoires in COVID-19. Looking at the study overall: The samples span acute and convalescent COVID-19 from the United States, Italy and Spain. T cells, B-cell-depleted T cells, or PBMCs provided the cDNA or gDNA that served as material.

In the study's own analysis: Amplification with reference gene primers provided the estimates of nucleated cell counts. Method: immunoSEQ multiplex PCR; TCRdb's copy keeps in-frame clones and lacks some. V, J and clone size reflect that table, while D and trimming were determined from the DNA. The sample carries 50,000 to 65,000 clones, around 76% recorded once. The chain carries TRBV7-2 and TRBJ1-2; 10 positions match TRBD1. Sequenced input: peripheral blood. This TCR derives from a woman aged 60-75 years with acute or convalescent COVID-19. CDR3 sequence: CASSSTGGRGYTF. DNA for the CDR3: TGTGCCAGCAGCTCGACAGGGGGCCGTGGCTACACCTTC.